This T cell receptor (beta chain) derives from a study of OX40 agonist ivuxolimab in advanced cancers. The wider study: Of mixed ages from about 23 to 90 and averaging approximately 60 years, the group was around 78% male. General study findings and limits: CD8+ T cells showed, on average, more clonal expansion than CD4+ cells.

Note on this clone: As yet, its antigen is unknown.

V was clipped by 2 bases and J by 4 bases, with 8 bases between them. Germline V gene sequence: CDR1 SGHTA, CDR2 FQGTGA. The CDR3 runs to 13 residues. Clones were read by immunoSEQ multiplex PCR, and TCRdb kept only the in-frame ones, dropping some. The sample shows tens of thousands of clones, approximately 90% of them seen only once. This clonotype was sampled from an adult with an advanced solid tumor such as melanoma, head and neck, liver or kidney cancer. The specimen comprised CD4+ or CD8+ T cells sorted from blood, sampled in a trial of the OX40 agonist ivuxolimab. The chain recombines TRBV7-3 with TRBJ2-5; D gene unclear. The CDR3 is CASSLVGTETQYF. The CDR3 DNA is TGTGCCAGCAGCTTAGTGGGAACAGAGACCCAGTACTTC.